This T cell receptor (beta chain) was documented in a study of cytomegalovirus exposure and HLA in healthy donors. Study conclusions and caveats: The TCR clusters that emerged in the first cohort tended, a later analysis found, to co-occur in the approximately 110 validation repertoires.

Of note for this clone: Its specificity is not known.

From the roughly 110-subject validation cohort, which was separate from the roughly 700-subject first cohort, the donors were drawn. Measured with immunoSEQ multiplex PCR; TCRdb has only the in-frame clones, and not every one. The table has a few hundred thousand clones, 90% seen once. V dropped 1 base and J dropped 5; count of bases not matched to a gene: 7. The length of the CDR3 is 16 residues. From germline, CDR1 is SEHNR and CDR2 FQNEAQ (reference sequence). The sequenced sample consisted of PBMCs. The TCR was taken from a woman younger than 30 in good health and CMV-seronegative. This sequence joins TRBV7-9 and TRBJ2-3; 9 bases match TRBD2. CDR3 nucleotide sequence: TGTGCCAGCAGCTTAGTAGGCGGGGGGGCAGAAGATACGCAGTATTTT. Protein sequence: CASSLVGGGAEDTQYF.